This passage covers 22 T cell receptor beta chains from one sample sequenced in a study of T cell responses to AZD1222 COVID-19 vaccine (dated by TCRdb to the early 2020s). Library preparation was by the immunoSEQ multiplex PCR assay. TCRdb holds this immuneACCESS table with in-frame rearrangements only. Some clones are missing; in checked studies, unresolved V genes explain under half, and the rest has no known cause. The sample yields 150,000 to 200,000 clones; approximately 89% were counted once. The ten most abundant clones make up 1% to 1.5% of the sample. This sample's time point label indicates: about 28 days (+/-7) after the second vaccine dose. Sequencing was performed on peripheral blood, taken 28 days after the second AZD1222 dose. These receptor sequences come from an adult who received the AZD1222 COVID-19 vaccine.

V usage is TRBV6-2 or TRBV6-3 and J usage is TRBJ2-7, with D possibly matching TRBD1 (6 bases). The germline gives CDR1 MNHEY, CDR2 SVGEGT. The CDR3 length is 13 residues. Trimming stripped 6 bases from V and 0 bases from J, with 9 bases between. The chain's CDR3 is CASSLGASYEQYF. In DNA, the CDR3 is TGTGCCAGCAGCCTGGGGGCCTCCTACGAGCAGTACTTC.

The chain couples TRBV11-2 to TRBJ2-3; possibly TRBD1 or TRBD2 for D (5 bases each). Germline values: CDR1 SGHAT, CDR2 FQNNGV. Trimming cost V 3 bases and J 4 bases, with 8 bases left between them. The CDR3 covers 13 residues. The CDR3 reads CASSFPGPDTQYF. Here the CDR3 DNA reads TGTGCCAGCAGCTTTCCGGGACCAGATACGCAGTATTTT. The full variable domain, completed using reference TRBV11-2 and TRBJ2-3, is EAGVAQSPRYKIIEKRQSVAFWCNPISGHATLYWYQQILGQGPKLLIQFQNNGVVDDSQLPKDRFSAERLKGVDSTLKIQPAKLEDSAVYLCASSFPGPDTQYFGPGTRLTVL.

This clone occurred a few times. The chain couples TRBV15 to TRBJ2-1; D is possibly TRBD2 (5 bases). This CDR3 has 13 residues. V shed 9 bases and J shed 6 bases, with 15 bases lying between them. The V gene's germline CDR1 is LNHNV and CDR2 YYDKDF (reference sequence). The CDR3 is CATSTRSSNEQFF. In DNA form, the CDR3 reads TGTGCCACGAGTACTAGGTCGAGCAATGAGCAGTTCTTC.

The J gene is TRBJ1-1, the V gene TRBV29-1; D ambiguous. V was cut by 8 bases and J by 0 bases, with 13 bases left in between. This CDR3 is 13 amino acids long. Looked up from germline, CDR1 is SQVTM and CDR2 is ANQGSEA. Here the CDR3 reads CSFTEYMNTEAFF. The CDR3 coding sequence is TGCAGCTTCACAGAGTACATGAACACTGAAGCTTTCTTT.

This clone was seen once. V and J are TRBV13 and TRBJ1-4; D ambiguous. The CDR3 is made up of 12 amino acids. Germline assignment: CDR1 PRHDT and CDR2 FYEKMQ (reference sequence). Trimming shortened V by 5 bases and J by 5 bases, and 6 bases separated the two germline ends. CDR3 sequence (DNA): TGTGCCAGCAGCGCACGAAATGAAAAACTGTTTTTT. Protein: CASSARNEKLFF. Looking up the rest from reference TRBV13 and TRBJ1-4 gives the full variable domain: AAGVIQSPRHLIKEKRETATLKCYPIPRHDTVYWYQQGPGQDPQFLISFYEKMQSDKGSIPDRFSAQQFSDYHSELNMSSLELGDSALYFCASSARNEKLFFGSGTQLSVL.

V is TRBV27 and J is TRBJ1-5; D possibly corresponds to TRBD1 (5 bases). This CDR3 is built from 15 residues. The germline V gene encodes CDR1 MNHEY and CDR2 SMNVEV (reference sequence). Between the trimmed V and J ends, which lost 6 bases and 3 bases, there was a span of 15 bases. The CDR3 protein is CASSPGDGYNQPQHF. The CDR3 nucleotides are TGTGCCAGCAGCCCTGGGGACGGCTACAATCAGCCCCAGCATTTT.

The V call is TRBV5-1, the J call TRBJ1-2; weak D call: TRBD1 (5 bases). This CDR3 region has 14 residues. Germline V gives CDR1 SGHRS, CDR2 YFSETQ. The V end lost 6 bases, the J end lost 0 bases, and 12 bases lay between the germline ends. The DNA for the CDR3 is TGCGCCAGCACTCGGGACCCTTCTAACTATGGCTACACCTTC. This translates into CASTRDPSNYGYTF.

V is TRBV9 and J is TRBJ2-1, with 13 bases lining up with TRBD2. The CDR3 runs 20 residues. Trimming at V came to 1 base and at J to 6 bases, leaving 16 bases not matched to a gene. Per germline, CDR1 SGDLS and CDR2 YYNGEE. CDR3 nucleotides: TGTGCCAGCAGCGTAAGGGAGACTAGCGGGGGGCCTGGGGGTGGCAATGAGCAGTTCTTC. It yields the protein CASSVRETSGGPGGGNEQFF.

V gene TRBV28 combines with J gene TRBJ1-6, with 8 nucleotides matching TRBD1. The CDR3 totals 15 residues. Losses at the gene ends were 6 bases for V and 3 bases for J; bases not matched to a gene: 4. CDR1 is MDHEN and CDR2 is SYDVKM in the germline V gene. The CDR3 coding sequence is TGTGCCAGCAGATCAGGGGGCGGCTATAATTCACCCCTCCACTTT. As protein: CASRSGGGYNSPLHF.

V and J are TRBV4-1 and TRBJ1-2, with D uncertain. Trimming removed 0 bases from V and 6 bases from J, with 17 bases in between. Germline CDR1 reads MGHRA; CDR2 reads YSYEKL. The CDR3 runs to 16 residues. As DNA, the CDR3 is TGCGCCAGCAGCCAAGATCGGGCGGTAGGGTGGGATGGCTACACCTTC. This gives the protein CASSQDRAVGWDGYTF.

The J gene is TRBJ2-7, the V gene TRBV3-1 (or the pseudogene TRBV3-2); 8 bases match TRBD1. Germline CDR1 and CDR2: LGHDT and YNNKEL (reference sequence). The J segment lost 6 bases and the V segment lost 1 base, leaving 11 bases of the junction unmatched. The CDR3 totals 16 residues. The CDR3 region has the DNA TGTGCCAGCAGCCAAGGCTGGTACAGGGGGGAAGGCGAGCAGTACTTC. This translates into CASSQGWYRGEGEQYF.

The gene calls are TRBV5-1 and TRBJ2-3, with D unresolved. CDR3 size: 14 residues. Germline V gene sequence: CDR1 SGHRS, CDR2 YFSETQ. With 4 bases removed from V and 2 bases from J, the gap between germline ends came to 11 bases. The CDR3 coding sequence is TGCGCCAGCAGCCATGACCATCCCACAGATACGCAGTATTTT. This translates into CASSHDHPTDTQYF. The complete variable domain, with remaining parts taken from reference TRBV5-1 and TRBJ2-3, reads KAGVTQTPRYLIKTRGQQVTLSCSPISGHRSVSWYQQTPGQGLQFLFEYFSETQRNKGNFPGRFSGRQFSNSRSEMNVSTLELGDSALYLCASSHDHPTDTQYFGPGTRLTVL.

This chain connects TRBV19 to TRBJ1-2; 9 bases are shared with TRBD1. V was clipped by 3 bases and J by 5 bases; unmatched bases: 1. This CDR3 is built from 13 residues. In germline, CDR1 is LNHDA, CDR2 SQIVND (reference sequence). The chain's CDR3 is CASSIGTGYGYTF. In DNA form, the CDR3 reads TGTGCCAGTAGTATTGGGACAGGGTATGGCTACACCTTC. Combining the CDR3 with reference TRBV19 and TRBJ1-2 gives the whole variable domain DGGITQSPKYLFRKEGQNVTLSCEQNLNHDAMYWYRQDPGQGLRLIYYSQIVNDFQKGDIAEGYSVSREKKESFPLTVTSAQKNPTAFYLCASSIGTGYGYTFGSGTRLTVV.

The chain couples TRBV3-1 (or the pseudogene TRBV3-2) to TRBJ1-3, with D hard to call. The CDR3 totals 13 residues. V was shortened by 4 bases and J by 0 bases, with 4 bases between the two germline ends. Germline CDR1 reads LGHDT; CDR2 reads YNNKEL (reference sequence). Here the CDR3 DNA reads TGTGCCAGCAGCCCCTACTCTGGAAACACCATATATTTT. Protein: CASSPYSGNTIYF.

This chain connects TRBV12-3 or TRBV12-4 to TRBJ1-6, with D possibly TRBD1 on 5 matching bases. Trimming left V 5 bases short and J 10 bases short, with 12 bases between. CDR3 length: 13 residues. The CDR3 DNA reads TGTGCCAGCAGTGCCGGGGCGTTCTCACCCCTCCACTTT. Protein product: CASSAGAFSPLHF.

V is TRBV21-1 and J is TRBJ1-5; TRBD1 is the table's D call, not checked against the DNA. TRBV21-1 constitutes a pseudogene. This CDR3 comprises 16 residues. CDR3 nucleotide sequence: TGTGCCAGCAGCAGTGGGACAGGGGGAAACAATCAGCCCCAGCATTTT. Protein product: CASSSGTGGNNQPQHF.

The V and J genes are TRBV29-1 and TRBJ1-5, with a weak D call TRBD1 (5 bases). CDR1 and CDR2 (germline): SQVTM, ANQGSEA. This CDR3 has 12 residues. V was trimmed by 4 bases and J by 5 bases, leaving 9 bases between them. CDR3 sequence reads: CSVGDGDQPQHF. The CDR3 DNA follows: TGCAGCGTTGGGGACGGCGATCAGCCCCAGCATTTT.

The genes are TRBV21-1 and TRBJ1-2. TRBV21-1 is shown as a pseudogene. The CDR3 is 17 amino acids. CDR3 coding DNA: TGTGCCAGCAGCAGAGCAAACGGGGGGGGCGCAGGATATGGCTACACCTTC. Protein: CASSRANGGGAGYGYTF.

The chain uses TRBV5-1 and TRBJ2-7, with no clear D. CDR3 length equals 14 residues. CDR1 and CDR2 (germline): SGHRS, YFSETQ. Trimming took off 2 bases at V and 5 bases at J, with 14 bases between the two ends. CDR3 DNA: TGCGCCAGCAGCTTAGGGCAGTCGGCCCACGAGCAGTACTTC. It encodes CASSLGQSAHEQYF.

The chain uses TRBV4-2 and TRBJ1-5; 9 nucleotides line up with TRBD1. The germline gives CDR1 LGHNA, CDR2 YNFKEQ. This CDR3 has 17 amino acids. V was clipped by 0 bases and J by 2 bases; unmatched bases: 5. In nucleotides, the CDR3 is TGTGCCAGCAGCCAAGAACCCCGGGACAGGGGCAATCAGCCCCAGCATTTT. It yields the protein CASSQEPRDRGNQPQHF.

This chain uses TRBV5-1 with TRBJ1-1, with D unresolved. Trimming shortened V by 6 bases and J by 3 bases, and 18 bases separated the two germline ends. Germline V gives CDR1 SGHRS, CDR2 YFSETQ. The CDR3 is 15 residues long. The CDR3 here is CASKRDLRGDTEAFF. Written as DNA, the CDR3 is TGCGCCAGCAAACGAGACCTACGGGGAGACACTGAAGCTTTCTTT.

The chain couples TRBV18 to TRBJ1-4; no reliable D call. This CDR3 contains 11 residues. V shed 6 bases and J shed 5 bases, with 4 bases lying between them. Germline CDR1 is KGHSH and CDR2 is LQKENI. The CDR3 here is CASSANEKLFF. The CDR3 nucleotides are TGTGCCAGCTCCGCAAATGAAAAACTGTTTTTT.